This T cell receptor (beta chain) is drawn from a study of blood T cell repertoires in COVID-19. Turning to the study itself: Acute-phase and convalescent COVID-19 samples originated in the United States, Italy and Spain. From T cells, B-cell-depleted T cells, or PBMCs came the material, which was cDNA or gDNA.

Trimming removed 5 bases at V and 6 bases at J, with 13 bases between. The CDR3 consists of 14 residues. CDR1 is SGHVS and CDR2 is FQNEAQ in the germline V gene. As originally analysed: Amplification with reference gene primers provided the estimates of nucleated cell counts. Sequencing used immunoSEQ multiplex PCR; TCRdb keeps in-frame clones, though not all of them. The DNA gave D and trimming, while V, J and clone size come from that table. The profile shows around 140,000 clones, roughly 88% of them singletons. The V and J genes are TRBV7-8 and TRBJ1-4; possibly TRBD1 for D (6 bases). The clonotype comes from a man in his 60s with active or convalescent COVID-19. Source material: peripheral blood. CDR3 DNA sequence: TGTGCCAGCAGCCGGACAGCCCCCTATGAAAAACTGTTTTTT. Its translation: CASSRTAPYEKLFF. Filled out from reference TRBV7-8 and TRBJ1-4, the complete variable domain reads GAGVSQSPRYKVAKRGQDVALRCDPISGHVSLFWYQQALGQGPEFLTYFQNEAQLDKSGLPSDRFFAERPEGSVSTLKIQRTQQEDSAVYLCASSRTAPYEKLFFGSGTQLSVL.